This TCR beta chain derives from a study of cytomegalovirus exposure and HLA in healthy donors. The germline V gene has CDR1 SGDLS and CDR2 YYNGEE. V was clipped by 2 bases and J by 3 bases; unmatched bases: 5. The CDR3 covers 17 residues. Some clones are missing from TCRdb's copy, which holds only in-frame ones; the method was immunoSEQ multiplex PCR. The data hold over 200,000 clones, with around four fifths observed a single time. The specimen sequenced was PBMCs. This receptor was identified in a woman between 25 and 40 years old in good health and CMV-seropositive. The chain has TRBV9 and TRBJ2-2; 12 positions agree with TRBD1. The CDR3: CASSVTGTGGYTGELFF. CDR3 DNA: TGTGCCAGCAGCGTCACCGGGACAGGGGGCTACACCGGGGAGCTGTTTTTT. The full variable domain, completed using reference TRBV9 and TRBJ2-2, is DSGVTQTPKHLITATGQRVTLRCSPRSGDLSVYWYQQSLDQGLQFLIQYYNGEERAKGNILERFSAQQFPDLHSELNLSSLELGDSALYFCASSVTGTGGYTGELFFGEGSRLTVL.